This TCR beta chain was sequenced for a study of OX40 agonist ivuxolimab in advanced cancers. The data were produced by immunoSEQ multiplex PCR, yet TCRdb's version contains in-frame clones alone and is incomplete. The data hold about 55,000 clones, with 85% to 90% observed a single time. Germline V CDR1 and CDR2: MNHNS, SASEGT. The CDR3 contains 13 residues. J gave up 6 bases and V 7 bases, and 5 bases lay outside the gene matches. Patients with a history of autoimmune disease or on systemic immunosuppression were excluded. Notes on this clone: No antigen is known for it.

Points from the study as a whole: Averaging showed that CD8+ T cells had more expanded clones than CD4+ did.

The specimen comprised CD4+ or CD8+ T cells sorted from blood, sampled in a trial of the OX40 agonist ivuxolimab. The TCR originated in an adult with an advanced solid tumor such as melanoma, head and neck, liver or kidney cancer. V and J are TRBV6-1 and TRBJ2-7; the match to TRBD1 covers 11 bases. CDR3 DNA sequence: TGTGCCAGCAACGGACAGGGGGCGGGCGAGCAGTACTTC. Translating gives CASNGQGAGEQYF.